The present TCR beta chain was sequenced within a study of cytomegalovirus exposure and HLA in healthy donors. From the roughly 120-subject validation cohort, which was separate from the roughly 670-subject first cohort, the donors were drawn. This CDR3 is built from 15 residues. The germline gives CDR1 SGHDT, CDR2 YYEEEE. V was shortened by 6 bases and J by 1 base, with 14 bases between the two germline ends. Points on this clone: Its antigen remains unidentified.

Study observations and caveats: The classifier reportedly diagnosed cytomegalovirus status with high sensitivity and specificity. Under in vitro conditions, a few CMV-associated chains were confirmed as specific for CMV antigens.

TCRdb's table, derived via immunoSEQ multiplex PCR, lists solely in-frame clones and lacks some. The sample carries 110,000 to 150,000 clones, about nine tenths recorded once. The sequenced sample was PBMCs. This clonotype was sampled from a man aged 18 to 35 in good health and CMV-seronegative. The chain carries TRBV5-6 and TRBJ2-1, with a possible D match to TRBD1 (6 bases). Here the CDR3 reads CASTPGTFSYNEQFF. Here the CDR3 DNA reads TGTGCCAGCACCCCCGGGACATTTTCCTACAATGAGCAGTTCTTC. Combining the CDR3 with reference TRBV5-6 and TRBJ2-1 gives the whole variable domain DAGVTQSPTHLIKTRGQQVTLRCSPKSGHDTVSWYQQALGQGPQFIFQYYEEEERQRGNFPDRFSGHQFPNYSSELNVNALLLGDSALYLCASTPGTFSYNEQFFGPGTRLTVL.